This T cell receptor beta chain derives from a study of CD8 T cells in ankylosing spondylitis. This clonotype was found a few times. Its specificity is not known. Looked up from germline, CDR1 is DFQATT and CDR2 is SNEGSKA (reference sequence). This CDR3 is 14 amino acids long. Trimming took 7 bases from V and 10 from J, leaving 20 bases between them. Study conclusions and caveats: For ankylosing spondylitis blood, a TCR beta motif of about eight highly homologous variants appeared characteristic.

Quantitative 5'-RACE with molecular barcodes produced the TCR beta libraries. MiXCR was run by TCRdb on the 5' RACE reads, yielding one entry per CDR3 protein. The sample yields under 850,000 distinct CDR3 sequences, around 20% seen once. The rearrangement links TRBV20-1 to TRBJ1-6; the D is unclear. The sequenced sample consisted of blood, either unsorted or a sorted T cell fraction (not recorded which). This receptor was taken from a male donor with ankylosing spondylitis. CDR3 sequence: CSVSRVGGGSPLHF. In DNA form, the CDR3 reads TGCAGTGTTAGCCGCGTCGGAGGAGGATCACCCCTCCACTTT.